The T cell receptor beta chain under discussion was sequenced for a study of OX40 agonist ivuxolimab in advanced cancers. Context from the whole study: Ivuxolimab, which targeted the costimulatory receptor OX40 (CD134), was an agonistic, fully human IgG2 monoclonal antibody. Intravenous ivuxolimab was administered to patients every 2 weeks at six dose levels: 0.01, 0.1, 0.3, 1.5, 3 and 10 mg/kg. Of the approximately 50 dose-escalation patients, hepatocellular carcinoma was present in about 20, melanoma in around 15, renal cell carcinoma in 9 and head and neck cancer in 9. The dose-escalation cohort was about 86% male with a mean age of around 62 years, ranging from roughly 23 to 90. Prior anti-PD-1, anti-PD-L1 or anti-CTLA-4 therapy was permitted, and checkpoint inhibitors had been received by 40% to 50% of dose-escalation patients. Partial responses occurred in three dose-escalation patients: two with cutaneous melanoma and one with hepatocellular carcinoma. The point of sequencing TCRbeta in the periphery was to test whether ivuxolimab changed TCR sequence diversity and drove clonal T-cell expansion. The paper reports the monotherapy dose-escalation portion (N of about 50 patients) of the phase I ivuxolimab trial. Broad study findings and their caveats: On average, CD8+ T cells showed more expanded clones than CD4+ T cells after ivuxolimab. At doses of 0.1 to 3.0 mg/kg, clonal expansion of both CD4+ and CD8+ blood T cells was observed from baseline to week 6. The antigen specificity of the peripheral T cells that underwent clonal expansion was not determined. In the 0.1-3.0 mg/kg groups, partial responders were among the patients with the lowest normalized peripheral clonal expansion, particularly in CD8+ T cells. Low levels of normalized T-cell clonal expansion were also seen in some patients who did not respond.

For this clone: It has no known antigen specificity. No base-level quality is on record; no much larger clone is a single base apart.

Taken from cysteine to phenylalanine, the CDR3 has 14 residues. This entry keeps only the CDR3 DNA: 42 bases, framed from base 1. The junction carries 17 bases between V and J, which are trimmed by 4 bases and 7 bases respectively. Via the germline V gene, CDR1 is SGHRS and CDR2 YFSETQ. Patients with a history of autoimmune disease or receiving systemic immunosuppression were excluded from the trial. Peripheral blood for TCR sequencing was collected from all dose cohorts at baseline, on cycle 4 day 1, and on cycle 7 day 1. The samples were taken from a phase I, first-in-human, multicenter, open-label dose-escalation trial of ivuxolimab. The trial enrolled adults with locally advanced or metastatic head and neck squamous cell, hepatocellular, melanoma or renal cell carcinoma. Before TCR sequencing, CD4+ and CD8+ T cells were separately sorted from peripheral blood. Genomic DNA was isolated from the sorted cells so that the TCRbeta CDR3 region could be sequenced. The immunoSEQ Assay was used for sequencing of TCRbeta CDR3 regions. TCRdb's version of the immuneACCESS table is confined to in-frame rearrangements and falls short of the full clone set. An unresolved V gene accounts for under half of the shortfall where checked; the remainder is of unknown origin. The sample table contains about 58,000 clones; only one count was recorded for roughly 86% of them. The ten largest account for 0.85% to 1% of the sample.

The material was CD4+ or CD8+ T cells sorted from blood, obtained in a trial of the OX40 agonist ivuxolimab. In this chain, TRBV5-1 is recombined with TRBJ1-2; the best D guess is TRBD1, with 6 bases matching. This receptor was identified in an adult with an advanced solid tumor such as melanoma, head and neck, liver or kidney cancer. The CDR3 protein: CASSPGGLRVGYTF. The DNA sequence follows: TGCGCCAGCAGCCCCGGGGGGCTGAGAGTTGGCTACACCTTC. The CDR3, completed at both ends by the reference TRBV5-1 and TRBJ1-2 genes, gives the full variable domain KAGVTQTPRYLIKTRGQQVTLSCSPISGHRSVSWYQQTPGQGLQFLFEYFSETQRNKGNFPGRFSGRQFSNSRSEMNVSTLELGDSALYLCASSPGGLRVGYTFGSGTRLTVV.